This passage covers 27 T cell receptor beta chains from one sample sequenced in a study of shared clonotypes between healthy human individuals. TCRdb's copy holds only in-frame clones and misses some; the assay was immunoSEQ multiplex PCR. The sample contains millions of clones, under 95% of which appear only once. As defined, naive CD8 cells were CD45RO-negative and positively selected for CCR7, with terminally differentiated effector memory CD45RA+ cells excluded. The sequencing input was naive CD8+ T cells from PBMCs. Receptor source: a man between 18 and 29 years old in good health. Some clones in this sample may be carry-over from other donors' samples.

The chain recombines TRBV9 with TRBJ1-2; D unresolved. The CDR3 covers 13 residues. Trimming pared 3 bases from V and 5 bases from J, leaving 11 bases between. Germline V gene lookup returns CDR1 SGDLS and CDR2 YYNGEE. The CDR3 here is CASSADRWYGYTF. Here the CDR3 DNA reads TGTGCCAGCAGCGCTGATCGGTGGTATGGCTACACCTTC. The variable domain in full, with the rest retrieved from reference TRBV9 and TRBJ1-2, is DSGVTQTPKHLITATGQRVTLRCSPRSGDLSVYWYQQSLDQGLQFLIQYYNGEERAKGNILERFSAQQFPDLHSELNLSSLELGDSALYFCASSADRWYGYTFGSGTRLTVV.

The chain uses TRBV29-1 and TRBJ2-7, with TRBD1 as a possible D gene (6 bases). Germline CDR1 is SQVTM and CDR2 is ANQGSEA. The CDR3 spans 13 residues. Trimming left V 6 bases short and J 7 bases short, with 19 bases between. This CDR3 reads CSVYNRDPSEQYF. For the CDR3, the DNA is TGCAGCGTATATAACAGGGACCCTAGTGAGCAGTACTTC.

V usage is TRBV5-1 and J usage is TRBJ1-1; a possible D gene is TRBD1 (5 bases). Germline V lookup: CDR1 SGHRS, CDR2 YFSETQ. This CDR3 contains 14 residues. V shed 0 bases and J shed 6 bases, with 12 bases lying between them. CDR3: CASSLATDSSEAFF. CDR3 DNA: TGCGCCAGCAGCTTGGCCACAGACAGTTCTGAAGCTTTCTTT.

The rearrangement links TRBV9 to TRBJ2-7; 8 bases map to TRBD1. The CDR3 contains 15 residues. With V trimmed by 3 bases and J by 6 bases, 11 bases remained unmatched. Per the germline V gene, CDR1 is SGDLS and CDR2 is YYNGEE. The CDR3 loop reads CASSAGTGSRSEQYF. For the CDR3, the DNA is TGTGCCAGCAGCGCCGGGACAGGATCTCGCTCCGAGCAGTACTTC.

This clone was seen a single time. The rearrangement links TRBV9 to TRBJ2-7; no clear D. The CDR3 loop spans 14 amino acids. The V and J ends lost 0 bases and 3 bases respectively, with 10 bases between them. The V gene's germline CDR1 is SGDLS and CDR2 YYNGEE. CDR3 DNA sequence: TGTGCCAGCAGCGTAGGACGGATCGGCTACGAGCAGTACTTC. Amino acids: CASSVGRIGYEQYF.

J is TRBJ1-1 and V is TRBV5-1, with D possibly TRBD1 on 5 matching bases. Germline V gene sequence: CDR1 SGHRS, CDR2 YFSETQ. V gave up 0 bases and J gave up 7 bases, with 10 bases separating them. There are 13 residues in the CDR3. This CDR3 is CASSLVRGVEAFF. CDR3 bases: TGCGCCAGCAGCTTGGTTCGGGGCGTTGAAGCTTTCTTT. The whole variable domain, remainder taken from reference TRBV5-1 and TRBJ1-1, is KAGVTQTPRYLIKTRGQQVTLSCSPISGHRSVSWYQQTPGQGLQFLFEYFSETQRNKGNFPGRFSGRQFSNSRSEMNVSTLELGDSALYLCASSLVRGVEAFFGQGTRLTVV.

The chain combines TRBV19 with TRBJ2-7; 7 positions match TRBD1. V was pared by 5 bases and J by 0 bases, with 4 bases of the junction left unmatched. Germline V gene sequence: CDR1 LNHDA, CDR2 SQIVND (reference sequence). The CDR3 extends over 14 amino acids. CDR3 nucleotide sequence: TGTGCCAGTAGTCCGTGGACAGGCTCCTACGAGCAGTACTTC. Translation gives CASSPWTGSYEQYF.

DNA of the CDR3: TGTGCCAGCAGCGAGACAGGGGGCACTAATGAAAAACTGTTTTTT. This sequence encodes CASSETGGTNEKLFF. This chain uses TRBV9 with TRBJ1-4; 10 positions agree with TRBD1. With V trimmed by 3 bases and J by 2 bases, 1 base remained unmatched. The germline V gene has CDR1 SGDLS and CDR2 YYNGEE. CDR3 size: 15 residues.

V and J are TRBV5-5 and TRBJ1-4; D is possibly TRBD1 (6 bases). Germline CDR1 is SGHKS and CDR2 is YYEKEE (reference sequence). The V end lost 1 base, the J end lost 3 bases, and 10 bases lay between the germline ends. The CDR3 extends over 15 amino acids. The chain's CDR3 is CASSLTGSANEKLFF. DNA for the CDR3: TGTGCCAGCAGCTTGACAGGGTCGGCTAATGAAAAACTGTTTTTT.

The V and J genes are TRBV5-1 and TRBJ2-1, with 7 bases matching TRBD2. CDR3 size: 11 residues. The J segment lost 5 bases and the V segment lost 7 bases, leaving 0 bases of the junction unmatched. Looked up from germline, CDR1 is SGHRS and CDR2 is YFSETQ. The DNA for the CDR3 is TGCGCCAGCGGGGGGGACAATGAGCAGTTCTTC. Translating gives CASGGDNEQFF. The full variable domain, its missing parts supplied by reference TRBV5-1 and TRBJ2-1, is KAGVTQTPRYLIKTRGQQVTLSCSPISGHRSVSWYQQTPGQGLQFLFEYFSETQRNKGNFPGRFSGRQFSNSRSEMNVSTLELGDSALYLCASGGDNEQFFGPGTRLTVL.

This sequence joins TRBV29-1 and TRBJ2-1; a weak D match, TRBD2 (6 bases). The CDR3 runs 14 residues. V dropped 0 bases and J dropped 6 bases, with 12 bases sitting between them. Germline CDR1 SQVTM, CDR2 ANQGSEA. The CDR3 loop reads CSVEEGGTVNEQFF. In DNA form, the CDR3 reads TGCAGCGTTGAAGAAGGCGGGACGGTCAATGAGCAGTTCTTC.

The genes are TRBV10-3 and TRBJ2-7; D call uncertain. The CDR3 extends over 15 amino acids. Trimming removed 0 bases at V and 5 bases at J, with 14 bases between. Germline assignment: CDR1 ENHRY and CDR2 SYGVKD. The chain's CDR3 is CAISESLTVINEQYF. In nucleotides, the CDR3 is TGTGCCATCAGTGAGTCCCTGACGGTCATTAACGAGCAGTACTTC.

The chain has TRBV6-1 and TRBJ2-5; the match to TRBD2 covers 10 bases. The assigned J gene may be wrong: the sequence end matches TRBJ2-7 better. Germline CDR1 reads MNHNS; CDR2 reads SASEGT. The CDR3 spans 15 residues. CDR3 in amino acids: CASSVKAGGPYEQYF. In DNA form, the CDR3 reads TGTGCCAGCAGTGTTAAAGCGGGAGGGCCTTACGAGCAGTACTTC.

The chain combines TRBV18 with TRBJ1-3, with D possibly TRBD1 on 6 matching bases. The V end lost 0 bases, the J end lost 7 bases, and 10 bases lay between the germline ends. The CDR3 is made up of 14 amino acids. Germline V gene sequence: CDR1 KGHSH, CDR2 LQKENI. CDR3 sequence reads: CASSPPTQGNTIYF. CDR3 nucleotides: TGTGCCAGCTCACCACCGACTCAGGGGAACACCATATATTTT.

Concerning this clone: In the same sample, other DNA sequences code for this CDR3. The V call is TRBV27, the J call TRBJ2-2; 8 bases are a match to TRBD1. The junction had 4 bases not matched to a gene; V was cut back by 5 bases and J by 8 bases. Germline CDR1 MNHEY, CDR2 SMNVEV (reference sequence). The CDR3 consists of 13 residues. The CDR3 bases are TGTGCCAGCAGTCCCAGGGGGCCTGGGGAGCTGTTTTTT. Protein: CASSPRGPGELFF.

This chain uses TRBV7-3 with TRBJ2-7; TRBD1 is a possible D gene (6 bases). This CDR3 is 13 amino acids long. Germline CDR1 and CDR2: SGHTA and FQGTGA. Trimming took 4 bases from V and 8 from J, leaving 15 bases between them. This CDR3 reads CASSSTQWDKQYF. The CDR3 coding sequence is TGTGCCAGCAGCTCCACTCAATGGGACAAGCAGTACTTC.

The rearrangement links TRBV28 to TRBJ2-1; D is possibly TRBD1 (6 bases). The CDR3 totals 15 residues. V lost 3 bases and J lost 6, with 15 bases in between. Germline V gene sequence: CDR1 MDHEN, CDR2 SYDVKM. The CDR3 protein is CASSLGQGPFNEQFF. As DNA, the CDR3 is TGTGCCAGCAGTTTGGGTCAGGGGCCCTTCAATGAGCAGTTCTTC.

J is TRBJ2-5 and V is TRBV5-6, with 8 nucleotides matching TRBD2. The J call may be incorrect, as the DNA end agrees better with TRBJ2-7. Germline-derived CDR1 and CDR2 are SGHDT and YYEEEE. There are 13 residues in the CDR3. The CDR3 sequence is CASRLAGNYEQYF. The CDR3 DNA reads TGTGCCAGCAGATTAGCGGGAAACTACGAGCAGTACTTC.

The J gene is TRBJ1-4, the V gene TRBV6-4; D is uncertain. The CDR3 has 19 amino acids. Germline CDR1 is MRHNA and CDR2 is SNTAGT. V lost 4 bases, J lost 1 base, and 22 bases lay in between. CDR3 protein: CASSGKGDNPLETNEKLFF. DNA for the CDR3: TGTGCCAGCAGTGGTAAGGGAGACAACCCCCTCGAAACTAATGAAAAACTGTTTTTT.

The J gene is TRBJ2-3, the V gene TRBV27; D possibly matches TRBD1 or TRBD2 (5 bases each). This CDR3 spans 14 amino acids. With 5 bases removed from V and 6 bases from J, the gap between germline ends came to 15 bases. Per the germline V gene, CDR1 is MNHEY and CDR2 is SMNVEV (reference sequence). The CDR3 spells CASSTRDGTDTQYF. The CDR3 nucleotides are TGTGCCAGCAGTACCCGGGACGGGACGGATACGCAGTATTTT.

J is TRBJ2-7 and V is TRBV7-9; a possible D gene is TRBD2 (6 bases). The V gene lost 1 base and the J gene lost 6 bases, with 10 bases spanning the gap. Germline V gives CDR1 SEHNR, CDR2 FQNEAQ (reference sequence). The CDR3 is 13 residues long. CDR3: CASSLGRGTEQYF. The CDR3 DNA reads as TGTGCCAGCAGCTTAGGGAGGGGCACCGAGCAGTACTTC.

The genes are TRBV2 and TRBJ2-1, with 16 bases that match TRBD2. V trimming: 8 bases; J trimming: 1 base; junction bases outside the gene matches: 8. In germline, CDR1 is SNHLY, CDR2 FYNNEI. CDR3 length: 18 residues. The CDR3 bases are TGTGCCAGCGGGGGGACTAGCGGGAGGGCCTTGTCCTACAATGAGCAGTTCTTC. Translation gives CASGGTSGRALSYNEQFF. Combining the CDR3 with reference TRBV2 and TRBJ2-1 gives the whole variable domain EPEVTQTPSHQVTQMGQEVILRCVPISNHLYFYWYRQILGQKVEFLVSFYNNEISEKSEIFDDQFSVERPDGSNFTLKIRSTKLEDSAMYFCASGGTSGRALSYNEQFFGPGTRLTVL.

Notes on this clone: A junction end diverges from the germline sequence, so it may reflect a read error. The identical CDR3 is also encoded by other nucleotide sequences in the sample. V and J are TRBV29-1 and TRBJ2-5, with a weak D call TRBD1 (6 bases). There are 14 residues in the CDR3. Germline CDR1 SQVTM, CDR2 ANQGSEA. The CDR3 sequence: CSVEDRGGQETQYF. CDR3 coding DNA: TGCAGCGTCGAAGACCGAGGGGGACAAGAGACCCAGTACTTC.

Note on this clone: This same CDR3 is encoded by further DNA sequences in the sample. This sequence joins TRBV19 and TRBJ2-3; 9 bases are shared with TRBD2. The junction had 2 bases not matched to a gene; V was cut back by 1 base and J by 0 bases. The CDR3 runs to 16 residues. The germline CDR1 and CDR2 sequences are LNHDA and SQIVND (reference sequence). The CDR3 nucleotides are TGTGCCAGTAGTATAGGTACTAGCGGGAGCACAGATACGCAGTATTTT. Translation: CASSIGTSGSTDTQYF.

A single count supports this clone. The V call is TRBV18, the J call TRBJ2-7; 8 nucleotides agree with TRBD1. This CDR3 contains 19 residues. V shed 2 bases and J 2 bases; nucleotides not matched to a gene: 17. Germline V gives CDR1 KGHSH, CDR2 LQKENI. The CDR3 spells CASSPTRGQGFYQPYEQYF. In DNA, the CDR3 is TGTGCCAGCTCACCAACTCGTGGACAGGGATTTTACCAGCCCTACGAGCAGTACTTC.

As concerns this clone: This CDR3 is also generated by other DNA sequences in the sample. V and J are TRBV5-6 and TRBJ2-7, with 9 bases lining up with TRBD1. The germline CDR1 and CDR2 sequences are SGHDT and YYEEEE. The CDR3 loop spans 14 amino acids. J was trimmed by 4 bases and V by 1 base; bases with no gene match: 3. The CDR3 region has the DNA TGTGCCAGCAGCTTGCGGGACAGGGATTACGAGCAGTACTTC. Its translation: CASSLRDRDYEQYF.

This clone has just a few counts. The chain carries TRBV4-1 and TRBJ2-1; D perhaps matches TRBD1 (5 bases). CDR3 size: 15 residues. The V gene lost 0 bases and the J gene lost 8 bases, with 14 bases spanning the gap. The germline V gene encodes CDR1 MGHRA and CDR2 YSYEKL. The CDR3 is CASSQEDVLRDEQFF. The CDR3 DNA follows: TGCGCCAGCAGCCAAGAGGACGTCCTCAGGGATGAGCAGTTCTTC.